This T cell receptor beta chain was captured by sequencing in a study of spatial heterogeneity in lung cancer. The CDR3 has 19 residues. CDR1 is MNHEY, CDR2 SVGAGI, per germline. After removal of 6 bases from V and 4 bases from J, the junction contained 17 bases not matched to a gene. MiXCR was run by TCRdb on the 5' RACE reads, yielding one entry per CDR3 protein. The table lists roughly 9,600 distinct CDR3 sequences, roughly 6.8% of them singletons, with 25% to 35% in the top ten. This clonotype appeared many times. The antigen is not known. Time point noted: sample taken at primary tumor resection. Whole-study findings and limits: Tumoral mutation counts were tracked by counts of expanded intratumoral alpha and beta TCRs.

The sample was lung tumor tissue, taken at surgery. The chain joins TRBV6-5 to TRBJ1-3, with TRBD1 matching 11 bases. The receptor's source is a male donor with early-stage non-small cell lung cancer. The CDR3 here is CASSRPPGQGGLRGNTIYF. In DNA, the CDR3 is TGTGCCAGCAGCCGACCACCGGGACAGGGGGGCCTCCGGGGAAACACCATATATTTT.